What follows is one T cell receptor (beta chain) and its context. Its target is unknown. Germline V gives CDR1 LGHDT, CDR2 YNNKEL (reference sequence). The ends lost 4 bases at V and 4 bases at J; junction bases unmatched: 12. The CDR3 is 16 amino acids. TCRdb re-called the RT-PCR reads with MiXCR, one entry per CDR3 protein. The sample has approximately 680,000 distinct CDR3 sequences; approximately 15% are singletons. The entry originates in a study of response to subunit inactivated influenza vaccine. Study observations and caveats: Authors suggested that a seasonal influenza vaccination recruits few new T cells each time.

The sample here was PBMCs from blood, taken 11 to 12 days after vaccination. The TCR comes from a man aged 45-60 years who received an inactivated influenza vaccine. This sequence joins TRBV3-1 and TRBJ2-7, with 8 positions matching TRBD2. The CDR3 reads CASSRAGRARVYEQYF. The CDR3 DNA sequence: TGTGCCAGCAGCCGGGCCGGGAGGGCCCGTGTGTACGAGCAGTACTTC.